This paragraph covers one T cell receptor beta chain sequence. The sample is drawn from a study of blood T cell repertoires in COVID-19. Study information: Spain, Italy and the United States supplied samples that represented acute and convalescent COVID-19. T cells, B-cell-depleted T cells, or PBMCs supplied cDNA or gDNA.

Original methodology: Reference gene primer amplification yielded estimated nucleated cell counts. Measured with immunoSEQ multiplex PCR; TCRdb has only the in-frame clones, and not every one. V and J calls plus clone size are reproduced from that table; the DNA served to infer D and trimming. The data show about 280,000 clones, approximately 88% seen once. The CDR3 spans 15 residues. Germline V CDR1 and CDR2: SGDLS, YYNGEE. The junction had 5 bases not matched to a gene; V was cut back by 3 bases and J by 0 bases. This chain joins TRBV9 and TRBJ1-1; TRBD1 agrees at 7 bases. This TCR derives from a young man with active or convalescent COVID-19. The sample was peripheral blood. Written as DNA, the CDR3 is TGTGCCAGCAGCGCAAAGACAGGGATGAACACTGAAGCTTTCTTT. Residues: CASSAKTGMNTEAFF.